The clone carrying this T cell receptor (beta chain) was seen a handful of times. Its antigen is unidentified. This sample is part of a study of T cells in Graves' hyperthyroidism and ophthalmopathy. It was RNA transcripts that yielded the amplified TCR beta CDR3 regions. An initial round of RT-PCR targeting the TCR CDR3 relied on the HTBI primer set. Via MiXCR, TCRdb re-called the multiplex PCR reads, giving one row per CDR3 protein. The table records roughly 93,000 distinct CDR3 sequences, roughly 56% of them present only once. Study-wide results and limits: A model built on 13 V-J features separated ophthalmopathy from stable hyperthyroidism.

The clonotype was recovered from a woman aged 40 to 50 with Graves' hyperthyroidism. Specimen: blood.

CDR3 sequence (DNA): TGTGCCAGCAGCTCCGGGACAGGGGGCGAGAGGTTTCGGCGTTCACCCCTCCACTTT. This encodes CASSSGTGGERFRRSPLHF. The rearrangement links TRBV5-4 to TRBJ1-6; TRBD1 matches 12 bases. V was pared by 3 bases and J by 9 bases, with 16 bases of the junction left unmatched. Germline CDR1 reads SGHNT; CDR2 reads YYREEE (reference sequence). The CDR3 is made up of 19 amino acids. The whole variable domain, filled in from reference TRBV5-4 and TRBJ1-6, reads ETGVTQSPTHLIKTRGQQVTLRCSSQSGHNTVSWYQQALGQGPQFIFQYYREEENGRGNFPPRFSGLQFPNYSSELNVNALELDDSALYLCASSSGTGGERFRRSPLHFGNGTRLTVT.